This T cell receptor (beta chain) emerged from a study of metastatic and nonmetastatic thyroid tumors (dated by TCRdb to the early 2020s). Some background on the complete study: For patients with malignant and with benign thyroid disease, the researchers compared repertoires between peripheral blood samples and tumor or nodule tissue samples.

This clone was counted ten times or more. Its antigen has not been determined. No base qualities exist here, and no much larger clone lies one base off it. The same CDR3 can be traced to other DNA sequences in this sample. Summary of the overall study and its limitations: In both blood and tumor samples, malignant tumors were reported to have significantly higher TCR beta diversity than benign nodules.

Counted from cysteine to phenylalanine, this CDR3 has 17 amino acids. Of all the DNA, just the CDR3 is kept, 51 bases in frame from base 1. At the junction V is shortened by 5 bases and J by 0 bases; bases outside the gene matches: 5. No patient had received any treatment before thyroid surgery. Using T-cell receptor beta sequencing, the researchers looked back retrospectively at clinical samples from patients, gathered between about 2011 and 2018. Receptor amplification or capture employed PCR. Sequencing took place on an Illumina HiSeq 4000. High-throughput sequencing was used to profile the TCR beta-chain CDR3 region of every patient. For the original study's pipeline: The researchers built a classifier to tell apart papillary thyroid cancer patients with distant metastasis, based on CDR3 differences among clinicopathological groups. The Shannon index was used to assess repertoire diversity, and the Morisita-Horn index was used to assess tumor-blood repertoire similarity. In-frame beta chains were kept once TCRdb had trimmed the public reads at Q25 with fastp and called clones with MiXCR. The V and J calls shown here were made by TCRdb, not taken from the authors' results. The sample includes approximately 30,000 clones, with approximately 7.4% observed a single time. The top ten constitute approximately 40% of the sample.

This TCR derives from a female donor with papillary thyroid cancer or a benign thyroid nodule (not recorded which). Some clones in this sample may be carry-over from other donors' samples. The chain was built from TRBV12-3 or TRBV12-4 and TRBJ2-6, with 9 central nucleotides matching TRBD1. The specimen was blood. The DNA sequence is TGTGCCAGCAGTAGGGACAGGGTGAGCTCTGGGGCCAACGTCCTGACTTTC. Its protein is CASSRDRVSSGANVLTF.